The 21 T cell receptor beta chains below all came from one sample that was sequenced in a study of cytomegalovirus exposure and HLA in healthy donors. The table came from immunoSEQ multiplex PCR; TCRdb's copy has only in-frame clones and leaves some out. The table includes around 350,000 clones, 86% detected once. Sequenced sample: PBMCs. The receptors here all came from a woman aged 18-29 years in good health and CMV-seronegative.

The gene calls are TRBV6-1 and TRBJ1-5; a possible D gene is TRBD1 (5 bases). The CDR3 length is 13 residues. V was cut by 8 bases and J by 6 bases, with 14 bases left in between. Germline CDR1 is MNHNS and CDR2 is SASEGT. The CDR3 nucleotides read TGTGCCAGCCAAGTTGGGGGGTTTCAGCCCCAGCATTTT. This sequence encodes CASQVGGFQPQHF.

The CDR3 nucleotides read TGCGCCAGCAGCCCGGGGACAGAGAAAAACATTCAGTACTTC. It translates to CASSPGTEKNIQYF. The V call is TRBV4-1, the J call TRBJ2-4, with 7 bases fitting TRBD1. CDR3 length: 14 residues. J gave up 4 bases and V 4 bases, and 4 bases lay outside the gene matches. The V gene's germline CDR1 is MGHRA and CDR2 YSYEKL.

This sequence joins TRBV2 and TRBJ1-5; D possibly corresponds to TRBD1 (5 bases). The CDR3 is made up of 14 amino acids. Between the trimmed V and J ends, which lost 9 bases and 0 bases, there was a span of 12 bases. Germline-derived CDR1 and CDR2 are SNHLY and FYNNEI. The CDR3 loop is CASQKDTSNQPQHF. The CDR3 DNA follows: TGTGCCAGTCAAAAGGACACTAGCAATCAGCCCCAGCATTTT. Complete variable domain (other parts from reference TRBV2 and TRBJ1-5): EPEVTQTPSHQVTQMGQEVILRCVPISNHLYFYWYRQILGQKVEFLVSFYNNEISEKSEIFDDQFSVERPDGSNFTLKIRSTKLEDSAMYFCASQKDTSNQPQHFGDGTRLSIL.

V is TRBV28 and J is TRBJ2-3; a weak D match, TRBD2 (8 bases). This CDR3 region has 14 residues. Germline assignment: CDR1 MDHEN and CDR2 SYDVKM. Trimming removed 7 bases from V and 5 bases from J, with 16 bases in between. The CDR3 loop is CASTGAGDRDTQYF. The CDR3 DNA follows: TGTGCCAGCACCGGAGCGGGGGACAGAGATACGCAGTATTTT.

The V call is TRBV19, the J call TRBJ1-2; TRBD1 agrees at 10 bases. This CDR3 spans 14 amino acids. V trimming: 11 bases; J trimming: 4 bases; junction bases outside the gene matches: 10. Germline CDR1 reads LNHDA; CDR2 reads SQIVND (reference sequence). CDR3: CAVGRQGASYGYTF. The DNA for the CDR3 is TGTGCCGTGGGCCGACAGGGGGCGAGCTATGGCTACACCTTC.

The chain has TRBV5-6 and TRBJ1-1, with 7 bases lining up with TRBD1. Germline CDR1 is SGHDT and CDR2 is YYEEEE. V lost 3 bases, J lost 7 bases, and 3 bases stayed unmatched. The CDR3 sequence is 12 residues long. The CDR3: CASSYGQVEAFF. The CDR3 region has the DNA TGTGCCAGCAGCTACGGACAGGTTGAAGCTTTCTTT.

This chain uses TRBV27 with TRBJ1-2; D possibly corresponds to TRBD1 (5 bases). The CDR3 has 16 amino acids. CDR1 is MNHEY, CDR2 SMNVEV, per germline (reference sequence). V lost 5 bases, J lost 3 bases, and 19 bases lay in between. The CDR3 nucleotides read TGTGCCAGCAGTCCGGACACAAGGGGTATTGACTATGGCTACACCTTC. Residues: CASSPDTRGIDYGYTF.

The chain is built from TRBV9 and TRBJ1-6; unclear D gene. CDR1 and CDR2 (germline): SGDLS, YYNGEE. Trimming removed 4 bases at V and 10 bases at J, with 9 bases between. The CDR3 spans 12 residues. In DNA, the CDR3 is TGTGCCAGCAGCAAAACAGAATCACCCCTCCACTTT. Translating gives CASSKTESPLHF.

The CDR3, as DNA: TGTGCCTGGAGTGTATTTGGGGCGGGGGGCAATCAGCCCCAGCATTTT. It yields the protein CAWSVFGAGGNQPQHF. This chain links TRBV30 with TRBJ1-5; weak D call: TRBD1 (5 bases). From germline, CDR1 is GTSNPN and CDR2 SVGIG (reference sequence). V gave up 0 bases and J gave up 2 bases, with 14 bases separating them. The CDR3 loop spans 16 amino acids.

The chain joins TRBV4-2 to TRBJ2-7; the D gene is possibly TRBD2 (6 bases). Germline loops: CDR1 LGHNA, CDR2 YNFKEQ. This CDR3 region has 14 residues. Trimming pared 0 bases from V and 11 bases from J, leaving 17 bases between. CDR3 loop: CASSQDRGGESEYF. DNA of the CDR3: TGTGCCAGCAGCCAAGACCGAGGAGGGGAGTCGGAGTACTTC.

The chain carries TRBV27 and TRBJ1-5; tentative D call: TRBD1 (5 bases). Trimming pared 5 bases from V and 3 bases from J, leaving 14 bases between. From germline, CDR1 is MNHEY and CDR2 SMNVEV (reference sequence). CDR3 length equals 15 residues. The CDR3 sequence: CASSDFGGDNQPQHF. CDR3 coding DNA: TGTGCCAGCAGTGACTTCGGGGGAGACAATCAGCCCCAGCATTTT.

This chain links TRBV5-1 with TRBJ1-2; D possibly corresponds to TRBD1 (6 bases). From germline, CDR1 is SGHRS and CDR2 YFSETQ. The CDR3 loop spans 15 amino acids. V was shortened by 0 bases and J by 1 base, with 10 bases between the two germline ends. The CDR3 spells CASSLGGGINYGYTF. The CDR3 region has the DNA TGCGCCAGCAGCTTGGGAGGGGGAATTAACTATGGCTACACCTTC.

The rearrangement links TRBV29-1 to TRBJ2-5; D gene unclear. Germline loops: CDR1 SQVTM, CDR2 ANQGSEA. The V gene lost 7 bases and the J gene lost 1 base, with 13 bases spanning the gap. CDR3 length equals 13 residues. CDR3 nucleotide sequence: TGCAGCGCCATACCGAGGATCCAAGAGACCCAGTACTTC. This sequence encodes CSAIPRIQETQYF.

The rearrangement uses TRBV18 and TRBJ2-2, with 9 bases fitting TRBD1. With 6 bases clipped from V and 4 bases from J, the junction kept 15 bases outside the gene matches. Looked up from germline, CDR1 is KGHSH and CDR2 is LQKENI. The CDR3 contains 18 residues. CDR3 loop: CASSVMSAGTGSTGELFF. CDR3 nucleotide sequence: TGTGCCAGCTCGGTAATGTCTGCCGGGACAGGGAGCACCGGGGAGCTGTTTTTT.

V and J are TRBV7-2 and TRBJ2-2; D unclear. There are 13 residues in the CDR3. With 5 bases removed from V and 3 bases from J, the gap between germline ends came to 7 bases. Germline CDR1 is SGHTA and CDR2 is FQGNSA. This CDR3 is CASSRLDTGELFF. The CDR3, as DNA: TGTGCCAGCAGCCGGTTGGACACCGGGGAGCTGTTTTTT.

The V and J genes are TRBV4-1 and TRBJ2-7, with 10 bases that match TRBD2. CDR1 is MGHRA, CDR2 YSYEKL, per germline. This CDR3 has 18 amino acids. Trimming took 2 bases from V and 2 from J; bases not matched to a gene: 12. CDR3: CASSQKTSGSYSPYEQYF. The CDR3 region has the DNA TGCGCCAGCAGCCAAAAGACTAGCGGGTCGTATAGCCCCTACGAGCAGTACTTC.

The CDR3 protein is CAWSGTGGGYEQYF. Written as DNA, the CDR3 is TGTGCCTGGAGTGGGACAGGGGGCGGCTACGAGCAGTACTTC. The V and J genes are TRBV30 and TRBJ2-7, with 11 bases that match TRBD1. Trimming took 1 base from V and 3 from J; bases not matched to a gene: 2. This CDR3 has 14 amino acids. Per the germline V gene, CDR1 is GTSNPN and CDR2 is SVGIG (reference sequence).

This clone was counted a few times. The chain combines TRBV7-9 with TRBJ2-7; TRBD1 aligns across 8 bases. After removal of 5 bases from V and 8 bases from J, the junction contained 8 bases not matched to a gene. The CDR3 contains 13 residues. The germline V gene encodes CDR1 SEHNR and CDR2 FQNEAQ (reference sequence). CDR3 protein: CASSLGQGRKQYF. The CDR3 DNA reads as TGTGCCAGCAGCCTAGGACAGGGTCGGAAGCAGTACTTC. The full variable domain, with the rest looked up from reference TRBV7-9 and TRBJ2-7, is DTGVSQNPRHKITKRGQNVTFRCDPISEHNRLYWYRQTLGQGPEFLTYFQNEAQLEKSRLLSDRFSAERPKGSFSTLEIQRTEQGDSAMYLCASSLGQGRKQYFGPGTRLTVT.

The CDR3 reads CASSSPARTGTNGYTF. CDR3 sequence (DNA): TGTGCCAGCAGTTCCCCAGCGAGGACAGGCACAAATGGCTACACCTTC. This chain joins TRBV6-5 and TRBJ1-2; 7 bases are shared with TRBD1. The V and J ends lost 4 bases and 6 bases, in that order; junction bases with no gene match: 14. Germline V lookup: CDR1 MNHEY, CDR2 SVGAGI. This CDR3 region has 16 residues.

This rearrangement joins TRBV2 to TRBJ2-2; perhaps TRBD2 as D (6 bases). Germline assignment: CDR1 SNHLY and CDR2 FYNNEI. The CDR3 totals 15 residues. V gave up 6 bases and J gave up 4 bases, with 15 bases separating them. This CDR3 reads CASRDRTGGTGELFF. As DNA, the CDR3 is TGTGCCAGCAGGGACCGGACCGGGGGCACCGGGGAGCTGTTTTTT.

This clone came up a few times. J is TRBJ2-1 and V is TRBV7-8, with D perhaps TRBD2 (6 bases). Trimming removed 3 bases from V and 8 bases from J, with 11 bases in between. The CDR3 runs to 13 residues. Germline V gene sequence: CDR1 SGHVS, CDR2 FQNEAQ. Here the CDR3 reads CASSFGGKDEQFF. CDR3 nucleotides: TGTGCCAGCAGCTTCGGAGGGAAGGATGAGCAGTTCTTC.